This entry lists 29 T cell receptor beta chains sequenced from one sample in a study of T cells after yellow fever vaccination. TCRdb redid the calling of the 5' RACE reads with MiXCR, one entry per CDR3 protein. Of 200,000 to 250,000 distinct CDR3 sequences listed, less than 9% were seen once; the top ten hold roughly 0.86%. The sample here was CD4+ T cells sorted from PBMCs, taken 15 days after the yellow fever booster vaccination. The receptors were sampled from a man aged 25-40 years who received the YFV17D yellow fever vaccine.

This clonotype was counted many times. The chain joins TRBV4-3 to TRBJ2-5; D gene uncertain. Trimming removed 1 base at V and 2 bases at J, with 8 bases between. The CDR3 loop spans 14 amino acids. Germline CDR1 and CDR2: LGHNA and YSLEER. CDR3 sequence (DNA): TGCGCCAGCAGCCAAGGGAACAGACAAGAGACCCAGTACTTC. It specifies CASSQGNRQETQYF.

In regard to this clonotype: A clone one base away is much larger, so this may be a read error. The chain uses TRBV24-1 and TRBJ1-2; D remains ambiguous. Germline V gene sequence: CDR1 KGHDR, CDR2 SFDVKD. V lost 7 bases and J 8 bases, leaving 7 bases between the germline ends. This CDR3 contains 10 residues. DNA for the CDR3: TGTGCCACCAGGGTCTACGGCTACACCTTC. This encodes CATRVYGYTF.

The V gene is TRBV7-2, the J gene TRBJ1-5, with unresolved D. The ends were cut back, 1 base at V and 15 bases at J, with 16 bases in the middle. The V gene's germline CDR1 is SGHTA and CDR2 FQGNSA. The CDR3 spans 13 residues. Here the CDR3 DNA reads TGTGCCAGCAGCTTAGTGTCAGATGCCCATTCGCATTTT. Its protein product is CASSLVSDAHSHF.

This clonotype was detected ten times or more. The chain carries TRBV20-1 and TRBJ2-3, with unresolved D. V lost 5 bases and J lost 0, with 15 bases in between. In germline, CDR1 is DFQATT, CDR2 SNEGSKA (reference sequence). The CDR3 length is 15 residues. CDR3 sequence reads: CSAVKGIYSTDTQYF. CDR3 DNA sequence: TGCAGTGCTGTTAAGGGAATTTATAGCACAGATACGCAGTATTTT.

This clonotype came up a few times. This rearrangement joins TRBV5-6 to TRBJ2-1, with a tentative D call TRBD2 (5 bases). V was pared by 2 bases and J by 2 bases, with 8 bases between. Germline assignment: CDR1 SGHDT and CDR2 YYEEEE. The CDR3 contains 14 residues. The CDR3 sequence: CASSFLGAYNEQFF. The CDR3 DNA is TGTGCCAGCAGCTTTTTGGGAGCCTACAATGAGCAGTTCTTC.

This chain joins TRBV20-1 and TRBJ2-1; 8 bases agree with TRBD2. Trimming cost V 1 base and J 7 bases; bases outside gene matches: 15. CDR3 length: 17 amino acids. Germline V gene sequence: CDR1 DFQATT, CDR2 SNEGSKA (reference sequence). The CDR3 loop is CSARGRPGTSRINEQFF. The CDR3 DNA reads TGCAGTGCTAGAGGAAGACCCGGGACTAGTCGTATTAATGAGCAGTTCTTC.

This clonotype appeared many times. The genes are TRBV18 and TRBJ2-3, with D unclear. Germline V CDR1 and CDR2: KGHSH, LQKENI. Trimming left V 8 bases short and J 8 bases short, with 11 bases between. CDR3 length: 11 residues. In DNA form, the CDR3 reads TGTGCCAGCAGCTTGGATGGTACGCAGTATTTT. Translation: CASSLDGTQYF. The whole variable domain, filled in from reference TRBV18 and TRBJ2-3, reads NAGVMQNPRHLVRRRGQEARLRCSPMKGHSHVYWYRQLPEEGLKFMVYLQKENIIDESGMPKERFSAEFPKEGPSILRIQQVVRGDSAAYFCASSLDGTQYFGPGTRLTVL.

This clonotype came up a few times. CDR3 coding DNA: TGCAGTGCTAGAGTTAGGCCTAGGAGCTCCTACGAGCAGTACTTC. The encoded protein is CSARVRPRSSYEQYF. This chain joins TRBV20-1 and TRBJ2-7; D remains unclear. Germline values: CDR1 DFQATT, CDR2 SNEGSKA (reference sequence). The CDR3 contains 15 residues. Between the trimmed V and J ends, which lost 1 base and 0 bases, there was a span of 13 bases.

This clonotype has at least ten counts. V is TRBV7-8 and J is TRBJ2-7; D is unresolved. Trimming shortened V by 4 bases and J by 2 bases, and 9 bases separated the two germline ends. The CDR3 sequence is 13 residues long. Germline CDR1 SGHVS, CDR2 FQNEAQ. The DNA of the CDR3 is TGTGCCAGCAGCTCCGGACGGACCTACGAGCAGTACTTC. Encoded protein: CASSSGRTYEQYF.

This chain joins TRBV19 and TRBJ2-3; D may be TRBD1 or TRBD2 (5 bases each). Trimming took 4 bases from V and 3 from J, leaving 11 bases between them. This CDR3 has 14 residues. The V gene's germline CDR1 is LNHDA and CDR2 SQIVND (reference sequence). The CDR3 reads CASSTRWGTDTQYF. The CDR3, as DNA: TGTGCCAGTAGTACGAGATGGGGGACAGATACGCAGTATTTT.

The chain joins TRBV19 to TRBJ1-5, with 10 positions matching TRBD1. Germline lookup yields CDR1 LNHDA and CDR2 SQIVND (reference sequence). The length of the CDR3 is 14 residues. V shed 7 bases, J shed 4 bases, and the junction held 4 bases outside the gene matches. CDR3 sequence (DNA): TGTGCCAGTATCCCGGGACAGGGGAATCAGCCCCAGCATTTT. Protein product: CASIPGQGNQPQHF. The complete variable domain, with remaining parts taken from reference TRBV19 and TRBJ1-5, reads DGGITQSPKYLFRKEGQNVTLSCEQNLNHDAMYWYRQDPGQGLRLIYYSQIVNDFQKGDIAEGYSVSREKKESFPLTVTSAQKNPTAFYLCASIPGQGNQPQHFGDGTRLSIL.

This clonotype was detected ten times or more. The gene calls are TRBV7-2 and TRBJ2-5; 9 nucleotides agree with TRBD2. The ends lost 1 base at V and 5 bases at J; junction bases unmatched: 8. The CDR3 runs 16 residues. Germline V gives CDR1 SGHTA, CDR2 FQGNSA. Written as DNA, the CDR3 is TGTGCCAGCAGCTTAGGGCGCGGGAGGGCCCGGGAGACCCAGTACTTC. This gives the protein CASSLGRGRARETQYF.

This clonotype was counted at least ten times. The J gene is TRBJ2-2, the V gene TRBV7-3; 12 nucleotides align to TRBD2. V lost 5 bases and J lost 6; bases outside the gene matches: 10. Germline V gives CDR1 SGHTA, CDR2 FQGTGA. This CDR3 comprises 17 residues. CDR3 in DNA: TGTGCCAGCAGCCCCCTGACTAGCGGGAGTCGCCCCGGGGAGCTGTTTTTT. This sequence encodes CASSPLTSGSRPGELFF.

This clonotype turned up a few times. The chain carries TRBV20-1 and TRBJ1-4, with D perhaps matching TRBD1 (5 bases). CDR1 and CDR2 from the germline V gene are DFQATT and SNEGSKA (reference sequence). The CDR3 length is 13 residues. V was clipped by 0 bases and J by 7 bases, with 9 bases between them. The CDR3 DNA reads TGCAGTGCTAGAGACTGGGGCAGTGAAAAACTGTTTTTT. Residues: CSARDWGSEKLFF.

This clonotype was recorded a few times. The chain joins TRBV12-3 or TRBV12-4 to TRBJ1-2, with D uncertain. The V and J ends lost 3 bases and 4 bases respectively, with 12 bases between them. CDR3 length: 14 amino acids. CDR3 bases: TGTGCCAGCAGTTTGGGCAGCTCCCTCTATGGCTACACCTTC. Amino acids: CASSLGSSLYGYTF.

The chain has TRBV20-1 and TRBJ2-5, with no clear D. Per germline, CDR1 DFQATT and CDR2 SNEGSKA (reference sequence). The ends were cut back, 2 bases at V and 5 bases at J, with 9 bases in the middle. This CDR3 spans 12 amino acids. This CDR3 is CSARRVRETQYF. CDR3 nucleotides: TGCAGTGCTAGAAGGGTCCGGGAGACCCAGTACTTC.

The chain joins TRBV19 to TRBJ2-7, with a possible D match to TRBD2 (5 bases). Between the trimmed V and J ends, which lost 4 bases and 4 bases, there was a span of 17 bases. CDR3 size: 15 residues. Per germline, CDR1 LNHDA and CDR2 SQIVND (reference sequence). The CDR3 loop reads CASSTERPLAYEQYF. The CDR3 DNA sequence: TGTGCCAGTAGTACGGAACGCCCCCTAGCTTACGAGCAGTACTTC. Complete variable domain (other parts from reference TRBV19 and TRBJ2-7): DGGITQSPKYLFRKEGQNVTLSCEQNLNHDAMYWYRQDPGQGLRLIYYSQIVNDFQKGDIAEGYSVSREKKESFPLTVTSAQKNPTAFYLCASSTERPLAYEQYFGPGTRLTVT.

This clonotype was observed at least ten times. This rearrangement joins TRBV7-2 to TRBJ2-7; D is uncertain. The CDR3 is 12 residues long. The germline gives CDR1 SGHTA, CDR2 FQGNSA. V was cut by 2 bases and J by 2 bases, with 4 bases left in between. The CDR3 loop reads CASSLSPYEQYF. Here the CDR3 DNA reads TGTGCCAGCAGCTTAAGCCCCTACGAGCAGTACTTC.

The CDR3 bases are TGTGCCAGCAGTTTCCTGGACAGGGGAAACGGAGAGACCCAGTACTTC. Its translation: CASSFLDRGNGETQYF. The chain recombines TRBV12-3 or TRBV12-4 with TRBJ2-5; 9 bases match TRBD1. This CDR3 has 16 amino acids. V trimming: 3 bases; J trimming: 4 bases; junction bases outside the gene matches: 9.

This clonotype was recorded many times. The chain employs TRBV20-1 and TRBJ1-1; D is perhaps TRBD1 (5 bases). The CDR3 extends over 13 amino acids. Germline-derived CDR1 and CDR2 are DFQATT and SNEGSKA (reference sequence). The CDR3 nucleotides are TGCAGATTACCGGGACCCTTGGCGACTGAAGCTTTCTTT. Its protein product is CRLPGPLATEAFF.

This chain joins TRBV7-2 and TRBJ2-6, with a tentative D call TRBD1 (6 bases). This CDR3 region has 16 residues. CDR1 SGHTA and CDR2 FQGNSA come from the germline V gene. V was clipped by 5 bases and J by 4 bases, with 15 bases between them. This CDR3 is CASSNYPGQGANVLTF. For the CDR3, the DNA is TGTGCCAGCAGCAACTATCCCGGACAGGGGGCCAACGTCCTGACTTTC.

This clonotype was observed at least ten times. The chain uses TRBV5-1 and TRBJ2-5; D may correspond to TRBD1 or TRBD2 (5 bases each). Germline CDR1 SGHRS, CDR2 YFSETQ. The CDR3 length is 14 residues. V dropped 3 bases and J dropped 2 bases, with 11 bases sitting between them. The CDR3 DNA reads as TGCGCCAGCAGCTCGGGGCCCCGGCAAGAGACCCAGTACTTC. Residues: CASSSGPRQETQYF.

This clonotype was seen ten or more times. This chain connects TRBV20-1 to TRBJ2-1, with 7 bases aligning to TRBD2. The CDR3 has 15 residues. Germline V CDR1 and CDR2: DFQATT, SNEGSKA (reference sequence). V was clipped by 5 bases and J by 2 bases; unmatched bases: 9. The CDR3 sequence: CSASSPGTTYNEQFF. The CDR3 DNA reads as TGCAGTGCTTCCTCCCCCGGGACTACCTACAATGAGCAGTTCTTC.

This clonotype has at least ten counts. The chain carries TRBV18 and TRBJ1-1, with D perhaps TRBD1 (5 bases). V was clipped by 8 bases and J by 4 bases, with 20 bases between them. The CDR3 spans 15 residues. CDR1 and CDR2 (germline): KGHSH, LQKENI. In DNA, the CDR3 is TGTGCCAGCCAACTTACAGGTGTAGTGGGCACTGAAGCTTTCTTT. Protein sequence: CASQLTGVVGTEAFF.

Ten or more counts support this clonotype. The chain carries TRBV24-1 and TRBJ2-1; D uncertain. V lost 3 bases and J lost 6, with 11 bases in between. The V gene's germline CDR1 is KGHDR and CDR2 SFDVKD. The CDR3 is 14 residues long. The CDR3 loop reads CATSDPSRSNEQFF. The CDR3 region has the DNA TGTGCCACCAGTGATCCCTCCCGGAGCAATGAGCAGTTCTTC.

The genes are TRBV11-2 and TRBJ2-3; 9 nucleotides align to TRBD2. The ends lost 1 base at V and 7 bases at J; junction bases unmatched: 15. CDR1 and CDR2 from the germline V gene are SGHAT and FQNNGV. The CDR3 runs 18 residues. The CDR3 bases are TGTGCCAGCAGCTTAGTTATGACTAGCGGCACCACTTTTCATACGCAGTATTTT. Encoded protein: CASSLVMTSGTTFHTQYF.

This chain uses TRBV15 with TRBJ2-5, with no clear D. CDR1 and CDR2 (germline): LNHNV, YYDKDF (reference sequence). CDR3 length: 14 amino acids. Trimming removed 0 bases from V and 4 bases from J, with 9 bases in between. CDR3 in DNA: TGTGCCACCAGCAGAGAGACCTCCCGAGAGACCCAGTACTTC. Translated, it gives CATSRETSRETQYF.

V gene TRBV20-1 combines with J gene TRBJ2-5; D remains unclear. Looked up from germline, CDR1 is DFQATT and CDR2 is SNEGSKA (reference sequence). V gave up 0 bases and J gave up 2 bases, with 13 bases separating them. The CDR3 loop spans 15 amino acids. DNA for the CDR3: TGCAGTGCTAGAGATCTCCCCGGGCGGCAAGAGACCCAGTACTTC. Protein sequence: CSARDLPGRQETQYF.

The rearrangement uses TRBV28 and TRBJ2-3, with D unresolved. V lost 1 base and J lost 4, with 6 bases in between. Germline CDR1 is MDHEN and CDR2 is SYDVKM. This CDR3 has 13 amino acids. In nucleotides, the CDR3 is TGTGCCAGCAGTTTATTGGGCTCAGATACGCAGTATTTT. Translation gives CASSLLGSDTQYF.